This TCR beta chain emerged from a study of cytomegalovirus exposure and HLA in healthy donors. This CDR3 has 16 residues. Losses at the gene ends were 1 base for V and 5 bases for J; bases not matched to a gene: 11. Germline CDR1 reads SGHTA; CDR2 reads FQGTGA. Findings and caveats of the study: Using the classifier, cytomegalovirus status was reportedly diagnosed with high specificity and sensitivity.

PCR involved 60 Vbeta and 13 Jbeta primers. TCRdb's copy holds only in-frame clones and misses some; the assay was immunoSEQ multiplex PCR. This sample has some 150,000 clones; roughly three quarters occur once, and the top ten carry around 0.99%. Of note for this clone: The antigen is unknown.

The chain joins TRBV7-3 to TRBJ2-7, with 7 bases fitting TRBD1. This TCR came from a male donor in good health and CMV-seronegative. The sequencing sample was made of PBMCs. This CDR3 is CASSLNGQVSVDEQYF. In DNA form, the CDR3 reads TGTGCCAGCAGCTTAAACGGACAGGTGTCCGTGGACGAGCAGTACTTC.